This record concerns one TCR beta chain sequence. The clone's antigen remains unknown. No qualities accompany the bases; no much larger clone lies one base away. Libraries were built with the immunoSEQ multiplex PCR assay. The clones in this table, taken by TCRdb from immuneACCESS, are in-frame only. Not every clone is retained; where verified, under half of the shortfall comes from an unresolved V gene, and the cause of the rest is unknown. In this sample the table shows over 150,000 clones, around 92% of which occur a single time. Roughly 2% of the sample goes to the ten largest clones. This entry comes from a study of control samples from healthy donors and cancer patients (dated by TCRdb to about 2020). The CDR3 goes from the cysteine to the phenylalanine over 12 residues. Only the CDR3 DNA stays, 36 bases, in frame from base 1. Trimming at the junction amounts to 1 base on V and 4 bases on J, and the germline ends lie 3 bases apart. The germline V gene encodes CDR1 SGHDN and CDR2 FVKESK.

The sample was blood. This clonotype was obtained from a woman aged 40 to 50 in good health. The V and J segments used are TRBV14 and TRBJ2-3; no D segment can be confidently identified. The CDR3: CASSQGADTQYF. The DNA sequence is as follows: TGTGCCAGCAGCCAAGGGGCAGATACGCAGTATTTT.